This record looks at one T cell receptor beta chain sequence and its context. The antigen is unknown. These data belong to a study of Ad26.COV2.S vaccination and SARS-CoV-2 variants. Clones were sequenced by immunoSEQ multiplex PCR, and TCRdb holds only the in-frame ones, with some missing. The data contain tens of thousands of clones, more than 65% of them seen just once; the ten biggest clones take up 16%. Study-wide findings and caveats: TCR breadth and depth analyses may have underestimated total T cell responses. The study found higher spike-specific TCR breadth in vaccine than placebo recipients. Substantial post-vaccination breadth of spike-specific CD8+ and CD4+ T cell responses was reported.

Germline V gene lookup returns CDR1 SEHNR and CDR2 FQNEAQ (reference sequence). The ends lost 5 bases at V and 3 bases at J; junction bases unmatched: 13. The CDR3 runs to 17 residues. The sample in question was peripheral blood, obtained after recovery from COVID-19. V gene TRBV7-9 combines with J gene TRBJ2-1; TRBD2 aligns across 7 bases. The sequence was collected from a human donor who had recovered from COVID-19. CDR3: CASSPPLRLAVYNEQFF. CDR3 DNA sequence: TGTGCCAGCAGCCCCCCTCTTCGGCTAGCGGTCTACAATGAGCAGTTCTTC.